This section outlines one T cell receptor beta chain sequence together with its context. This specimen belongs to a study of blood T cell repertoires in COVID-19. Study-level background: The United States, Italy and Spain were the sources of the acute and convalescent COVID-19 samples. In each case, the material was cDNA or gDNA derived from T cells, B-cell-depleted T cells, or PBMCs.

The CDR3 consists of 14 residues. The V end lost 10 bases, the J end lost 0 bases, and 13 bases lay between the germline ends. Germline V gene data show CDR1 as ENHRY and CDR2 as SYGVKD. Original processing notes: Reference gene primer amplification yielded estimated nucleated cell counts. Method: immunoSEQ multiplex PCR; TCRdb's copy keeps in-frame clones and lacks some. V and J calls and clone size are given by that table; D and trimming were obtained from the DNA. Of 250,000 or so clones listed, approximately 86% are singletons. This sequence was found in a man aged 35 to 55 with active or convalescent COVID-19. The source material was peripheral blood. V and J are TRBV10-3 and TRBJ1-3; no clear D. CDR3 sequence: CATLDGSSGNTIYF. For the CDR3, the DNA is TGTGCCACCTTGGACGGGAGCTCTGGAAACACCATATATTTT.